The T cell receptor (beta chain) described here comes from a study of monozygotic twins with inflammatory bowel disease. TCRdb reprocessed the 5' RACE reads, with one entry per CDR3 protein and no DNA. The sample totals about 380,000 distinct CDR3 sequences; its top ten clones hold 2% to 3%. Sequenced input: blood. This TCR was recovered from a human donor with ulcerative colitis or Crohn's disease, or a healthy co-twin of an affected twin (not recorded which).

CDR3 amino acids: CASTSRRGSSYNEQFF. This chain joins TRBV19 and TRBJ2-1. The CDR3 has 16 amino acids. Germline V gives CDR1 LNHDA, CDR2 SQIVND (reference sequence).